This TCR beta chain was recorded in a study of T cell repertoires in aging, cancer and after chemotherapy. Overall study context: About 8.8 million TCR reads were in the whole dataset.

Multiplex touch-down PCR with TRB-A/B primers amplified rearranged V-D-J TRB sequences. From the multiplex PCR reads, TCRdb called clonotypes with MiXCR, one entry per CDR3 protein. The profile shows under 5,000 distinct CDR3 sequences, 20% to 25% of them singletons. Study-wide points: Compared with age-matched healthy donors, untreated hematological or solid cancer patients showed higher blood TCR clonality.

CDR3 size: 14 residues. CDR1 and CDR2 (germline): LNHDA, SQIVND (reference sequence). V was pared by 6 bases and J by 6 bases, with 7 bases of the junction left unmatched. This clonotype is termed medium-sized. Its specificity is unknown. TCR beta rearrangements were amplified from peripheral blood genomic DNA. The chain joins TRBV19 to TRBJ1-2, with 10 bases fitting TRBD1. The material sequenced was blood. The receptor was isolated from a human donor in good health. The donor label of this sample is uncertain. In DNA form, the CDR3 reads TGTGCCAGTAGAACCGGGACAGGGGTTAATGGCTACACCTTC. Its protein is CASRTGTGVNGYTF.